This T cell receptor (beta chain) was documented in a study of patients and donors after allogeneic stem cell transplantation. The CDR3 covers 20 residues. V was shortened by 1 base and J by 7 bases, with 29 bases between the two germline ends. Germline-derived CDR1 and CDR2 are LGHDT and YNNKEL (reference sequence). TCRdb used MiXCR to reprocess the RT-PCR reads, holding one entry per CDR3 protein. Here the sample spans about 74,000 distinct CDR3 sequences, around 27% being singletons. The chain has TRBV3-1 and TRBJ2-1; weak D call: TRBD2 (5 bases). Sample: blood, either unsorted or a sorted T cell fraction (not recorded which). This TCR was recovered from a human donor who was either an allogeneic HSCT recipient or a stem cell or donor lymphocyte infusion donor (not recorded which). It is not recorded whose cells these are; they may come from a transplant donor. CDR3 loop: CASSQGAHRSKAAAGNEQFF. The CDR3, as DNA: TGTGCCAGCAGCCAAGGGGCCCATCGGTCCAAAGCGGCTGCTGGTAATGAGCAGTTCTTC.